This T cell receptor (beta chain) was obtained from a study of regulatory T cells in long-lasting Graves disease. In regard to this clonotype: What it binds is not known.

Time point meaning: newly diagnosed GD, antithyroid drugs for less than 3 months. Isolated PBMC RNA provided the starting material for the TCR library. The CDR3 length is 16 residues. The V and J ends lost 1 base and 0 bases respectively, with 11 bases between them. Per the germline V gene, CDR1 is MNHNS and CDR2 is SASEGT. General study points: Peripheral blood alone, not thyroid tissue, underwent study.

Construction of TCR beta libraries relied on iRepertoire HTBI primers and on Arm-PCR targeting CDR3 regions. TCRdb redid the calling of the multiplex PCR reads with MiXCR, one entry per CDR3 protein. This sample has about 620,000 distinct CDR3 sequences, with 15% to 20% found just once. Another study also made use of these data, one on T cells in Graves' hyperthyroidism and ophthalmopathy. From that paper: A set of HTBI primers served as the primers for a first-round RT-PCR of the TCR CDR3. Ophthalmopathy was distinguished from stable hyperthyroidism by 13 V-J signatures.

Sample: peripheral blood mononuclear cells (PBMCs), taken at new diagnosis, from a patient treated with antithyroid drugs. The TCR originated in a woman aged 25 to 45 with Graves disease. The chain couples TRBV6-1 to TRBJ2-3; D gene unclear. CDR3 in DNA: TGTGCCAGCAGTGAAGGGGCGCCGGAGAGCACAGATACGCAGTATTTT. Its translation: CASSEGAPESTDTQYF.